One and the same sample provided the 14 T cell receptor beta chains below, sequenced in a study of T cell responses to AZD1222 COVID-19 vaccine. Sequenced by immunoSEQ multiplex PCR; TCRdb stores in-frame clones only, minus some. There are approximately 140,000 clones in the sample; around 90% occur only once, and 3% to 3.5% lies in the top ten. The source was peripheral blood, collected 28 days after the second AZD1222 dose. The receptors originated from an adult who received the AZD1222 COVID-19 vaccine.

The CDR3 region is CASSLWTSGSYSDTQYF. The DNA of the CDR3 is TGTGCCAGCAGCCTGTGGACTAGCGGGAGTTACTCAGATACGCAGTATTTT. V and J are TRBV5-5 and TRBJ2-3, with 13 bases that match TRBD2. Germline values: CDR1 SGHKS, CDR2 YYEKEE (reference sequence). The J segment lost 4 bases and the V segment lost 4 bases, leaving 9 bases of the junction unmatched. The CDR3 extends over 17 amino acids.

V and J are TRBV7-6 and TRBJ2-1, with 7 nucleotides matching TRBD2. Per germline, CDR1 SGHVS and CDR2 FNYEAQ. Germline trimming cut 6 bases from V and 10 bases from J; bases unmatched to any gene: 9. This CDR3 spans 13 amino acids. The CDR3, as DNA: TGTGCCAGCAGTCCCCGAACCGGGGGGGAGCAGTTCTTC. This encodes CASSPRTGGEQFF.

The CDR3 sequence: CASSQVGSDTGELFF. DNA for the CDR3: TGTGCCAGCAGCCAAGTTGGGTCCGACACCGGGGAGCTGTTTTTT. V and J are TRBV14 and TRBJ2-2; D not certain. V was trimmed by 1 base and J by 3 bases, leaving 9 bases between them. Germline V gene sequence: CDR1 SGHDN, CDR2 FVKESK. CDR3 length: 15 amino acids.

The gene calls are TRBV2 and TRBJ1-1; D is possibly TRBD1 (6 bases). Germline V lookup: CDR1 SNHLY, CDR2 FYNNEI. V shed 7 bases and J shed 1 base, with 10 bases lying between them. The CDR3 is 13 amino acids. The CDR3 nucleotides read TGTGCCAGCACCCAAGGGGGGAACACTGAAGCTTTCTTT. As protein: CASTQGGNTEAFF.

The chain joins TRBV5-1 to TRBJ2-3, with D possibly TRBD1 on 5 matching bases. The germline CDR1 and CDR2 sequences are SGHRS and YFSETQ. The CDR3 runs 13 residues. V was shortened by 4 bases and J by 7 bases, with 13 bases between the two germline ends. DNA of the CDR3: TGCGCCAGCAGCGACCTCAGGGTTAATACGCAGTATTTT. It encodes CASSDLRVNTQYF.

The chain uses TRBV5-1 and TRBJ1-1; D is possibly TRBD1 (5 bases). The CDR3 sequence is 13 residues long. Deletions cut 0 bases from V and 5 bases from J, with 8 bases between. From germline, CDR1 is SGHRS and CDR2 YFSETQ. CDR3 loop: CASSLGQRTEAFF. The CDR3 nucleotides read TGCGCCAGCAGCTTGGGACAGCGGACTGAAGCTTTCTTT. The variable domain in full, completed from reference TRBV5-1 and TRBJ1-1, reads KAGVTQTPRYLIKTRGQQVTLSCSPISGHRSVSWYQQTPGQGLQFLFEYFSETQRNKGNFPGRFSGRQFSNSRSEMNVSTLELGDSALYLCASSLGQRTEAFFGQGTRLTVV.

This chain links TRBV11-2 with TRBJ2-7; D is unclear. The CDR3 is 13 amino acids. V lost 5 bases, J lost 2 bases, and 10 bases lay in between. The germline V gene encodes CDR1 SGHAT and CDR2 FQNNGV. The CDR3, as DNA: TGTGCCAGCAGCACCCAGGCAGCCTACGAGCAGTACTTC. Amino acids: CASSTQAAYEQYF. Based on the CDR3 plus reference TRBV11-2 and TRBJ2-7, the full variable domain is EAGVAQSPRYKIIEKRQSVAFWCNPISGHATLYWYQQILGQGPKLLIQFQNNGVVDDSQLPKDRFSAERLKGVDSTLKIQPAKLEDSAVYLCASSTQAAYEQYFGPGTRLTVT.

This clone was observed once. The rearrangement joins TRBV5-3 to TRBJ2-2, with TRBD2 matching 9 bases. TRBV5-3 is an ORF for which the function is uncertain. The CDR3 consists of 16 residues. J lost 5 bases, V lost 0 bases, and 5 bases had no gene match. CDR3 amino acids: CARSLGREGETGELFF. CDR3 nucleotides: TGTGCCAGAAGCTTGGGGCGGGAGGGAGAGACCGGGGAGCTGTTTTTT.

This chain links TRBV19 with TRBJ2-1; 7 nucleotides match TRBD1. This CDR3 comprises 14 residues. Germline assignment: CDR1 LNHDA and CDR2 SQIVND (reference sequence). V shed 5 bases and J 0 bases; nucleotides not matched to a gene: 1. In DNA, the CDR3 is TGTGCCAGTAGTCAGGGGGACTCCTACAATGAGCAGTTCTTC. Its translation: CASSQGDSYNEQFF.

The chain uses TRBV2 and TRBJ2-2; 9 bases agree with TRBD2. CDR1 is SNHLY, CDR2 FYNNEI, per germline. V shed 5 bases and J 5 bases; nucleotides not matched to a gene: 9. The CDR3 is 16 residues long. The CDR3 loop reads CASSLSGGRETGELFF. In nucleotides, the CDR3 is TGTGCCAGCAGTTTAAGCGGGGGGAGAGAGACCGGGGAGCTGTTTTTT. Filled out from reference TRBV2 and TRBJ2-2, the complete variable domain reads EPEVTQTPSHQVTQMGQEVILRCVPISNHLYFYWYRQILGQKVEFLVSFYNNEISEKSEIFDDQFSVERPDGSNFTLKIRSTKLEDSAMYFCASSLSGGRETGELFFGEGSRLTVL.

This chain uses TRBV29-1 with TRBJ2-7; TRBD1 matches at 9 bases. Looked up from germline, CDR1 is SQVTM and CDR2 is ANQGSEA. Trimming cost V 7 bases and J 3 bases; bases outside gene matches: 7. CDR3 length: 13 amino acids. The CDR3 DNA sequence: TGCAGCGCCAAGGGACAGGGAGGCTACGAGCAGTACTTC. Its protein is CSAKGQGGYEQYF.

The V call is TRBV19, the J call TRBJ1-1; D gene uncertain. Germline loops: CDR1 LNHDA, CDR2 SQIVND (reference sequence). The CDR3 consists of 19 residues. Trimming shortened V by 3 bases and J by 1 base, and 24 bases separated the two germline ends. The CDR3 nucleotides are TGTGCCAGTAGTATTCTACAGACCCGCTTCGCCAACCGGAACACTGAAGCTTTCTTT. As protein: CASSILQTRFANRNTEAFF.

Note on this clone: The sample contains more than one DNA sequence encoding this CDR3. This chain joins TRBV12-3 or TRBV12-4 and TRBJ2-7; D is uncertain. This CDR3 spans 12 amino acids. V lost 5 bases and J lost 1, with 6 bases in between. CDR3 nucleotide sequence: TGTGCCAGCAGTGTCGGGTCCTACGAGCAGTACTTC. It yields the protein CASSVGSYEQYF.

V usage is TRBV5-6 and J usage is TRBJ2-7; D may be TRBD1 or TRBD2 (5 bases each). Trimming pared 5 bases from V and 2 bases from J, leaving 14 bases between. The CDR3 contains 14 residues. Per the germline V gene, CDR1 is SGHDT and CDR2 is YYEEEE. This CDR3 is CASRVLGATYEQYF. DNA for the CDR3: TGTGCCAGCAGGGTACTCGGGGCTACCTACGAGCAGTACTTC.